This T cell receptor (beta chain) was found in a study of T cell changes during pregnancy in multiple sclerosis. Only in-frame clones appear in the TCRdb table, and some are missing; sequencing was by immunoSEQ multiplex PCR. The table has 65,000 to 90,000 clones, over 80% seen once. The length of the CDR3 is 15 residues. With 0 bases removed from V and 7 bases from J, the gap between germline ends came to 12 bases. Per germline, CDR1 MGHRA and CDR2 YSYEKL. Material: PBMCs, obtained in the first trimester of pregnancy. The sequence was obtained from a female donor in good health, serving as a control in a pregnancy study. Some clones in this sample may be carry-over from other donors' samples. V gene TRBV4-1 combines with J gene TRBJ2-2, with D tentatively TRBD2 (5 bases). CDR3 nucleotide sequence: TGCGCCAGCAGCCAAGATCTCATCGGGGTCGGGGAGCTGTTTTTT. Protein product: CASSQDLIGVGELFF.